This T cell receptor (beta chain) originates from a study of T cell responses to AZD1222 COVID-19 vaccine. V lost 8 bases and J 5 bases, leaving 15 bases between the germline ends. The germline V gene has CDR1 SGHDN and CDR2 FVKESK. This CDR3 is built from 13 residues. The repertoire was sequenced with immunoSEQ multiplex PCR; TCRdb's copy has only in-frame clones and lacks some. The sample has more than 100,000 clones, around 85% seen once. The V and J genes are TRBV14 and TRBJ2-5; possible D gene TRBD2, 5 bases. The receptor was isolated from an adult in good health. The sequencing here drew on peripheral blood, taken on day 0 of AZD1222 vaccination. CDR3 sequence (DNA): TGTGCCAGCGAAATTTCGGGGTCGGAGACCCAGTACTTC. This gives the protein CASEISGSETQYF. Together with reference TRBV14 and TRBJ2-5, the CDR3 gives the full variable domain: EAGVTQFPSHSVIEKGQTVTLRCDPISGHDNLYWYRRVMGKEIKFLLHFVKESKQDESGMPNNRFLAERTGGTYSTLKVQPAELEDSGVYFCASEISGSETQYFGPGTRLLVL.